This entry concerns a single T cell receptor beta chain. Healthy donors were controls matched for age and sex. This specimen belongs to a study of CD8 T cells in Susac syndrome. With random hexamers, reverse transcription was performed on about 0.5 to 1 ug of RNA. immunoSEQ multiplex PCR amplified TCR beta CDR3 across 54 Vbeta, 13 Jbeta. TCRdb reprocessed the immunoSEQ multiplex PCR reads with MiXCR, giving one entry per CDR3 protein. The sample contains approximately 100,000 distinct CDR3 sequences, 95% to 98% of which appear only once. The sample taken for sequencing was CD4+ T cells from PBMCs. The receptor's source is a human donor in good health.

The CDR3 sequence: CASSTALSRGTEAFF. Written as DNA, the CDR3 is TGTGCCAGCAGTACGGCTTTATCTCGCGGCACTGAAGCTTTCTTT. V and J are TRBV6-5 and TRBJ1-1; unclear D gene. CDR3 length equals 15 residues. The V gene lost 5 bases and the J gene lost 4 bases, with 17 bases spanning the gap. Germline values: CDR1 MNHEY, CDR2 SVGAGI.